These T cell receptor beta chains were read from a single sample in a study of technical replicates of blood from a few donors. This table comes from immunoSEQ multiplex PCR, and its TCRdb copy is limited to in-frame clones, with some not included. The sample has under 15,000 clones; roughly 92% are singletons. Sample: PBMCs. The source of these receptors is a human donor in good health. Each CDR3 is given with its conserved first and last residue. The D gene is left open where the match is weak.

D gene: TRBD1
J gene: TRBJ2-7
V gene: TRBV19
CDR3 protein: CASSIGTGEVYEQYF

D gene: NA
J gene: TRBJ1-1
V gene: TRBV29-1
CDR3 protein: CSVLQGMNTEAFF

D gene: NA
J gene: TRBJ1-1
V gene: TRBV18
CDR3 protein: CASSPVSHTEAFF

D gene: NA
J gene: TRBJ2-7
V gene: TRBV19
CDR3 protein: CATQTGDVGSYEQYF

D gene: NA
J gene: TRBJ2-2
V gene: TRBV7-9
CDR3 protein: CASSLGSAGELFF

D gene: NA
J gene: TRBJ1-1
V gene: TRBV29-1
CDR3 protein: CSADGEGGAGREQAFF

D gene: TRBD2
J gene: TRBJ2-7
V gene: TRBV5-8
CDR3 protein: CASSSLGAGVIHEQYF

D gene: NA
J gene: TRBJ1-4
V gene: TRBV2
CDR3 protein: CASSRVHNEKLFF

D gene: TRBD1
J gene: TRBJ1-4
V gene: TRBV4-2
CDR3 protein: CASSQDGTGSNEKLFF

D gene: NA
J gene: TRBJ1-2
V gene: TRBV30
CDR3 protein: CAWSGLTVVDYGYTF

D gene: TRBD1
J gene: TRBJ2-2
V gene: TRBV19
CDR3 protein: CASRDRAGELFF

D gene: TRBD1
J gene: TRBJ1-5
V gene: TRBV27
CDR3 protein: CASSSRWGDRGPLNQPQHF

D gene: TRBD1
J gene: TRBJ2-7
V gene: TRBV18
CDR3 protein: CASSPRDRGEQYF

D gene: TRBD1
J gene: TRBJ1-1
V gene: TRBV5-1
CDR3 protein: CASSTQQGDTEAFF

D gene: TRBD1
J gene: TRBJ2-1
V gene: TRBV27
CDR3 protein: CASNPSWGQGGNEQFF

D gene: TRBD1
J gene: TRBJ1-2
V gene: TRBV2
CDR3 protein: CASSGRDSDLSYGYTF

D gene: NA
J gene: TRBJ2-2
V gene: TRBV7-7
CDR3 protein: CASSLSETGELFF

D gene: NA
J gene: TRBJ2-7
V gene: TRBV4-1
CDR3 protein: CASSQDQGNEQYF

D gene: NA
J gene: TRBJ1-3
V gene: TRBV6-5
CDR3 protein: CASSPRETGNTIYF

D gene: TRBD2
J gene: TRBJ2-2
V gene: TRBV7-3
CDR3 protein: CASSLSGLAGATGELFF

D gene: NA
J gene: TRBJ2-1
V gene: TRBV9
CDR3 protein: CASSVGQGKQFF

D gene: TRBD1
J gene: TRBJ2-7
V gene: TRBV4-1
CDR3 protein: CASNPGQGPFHEQYF

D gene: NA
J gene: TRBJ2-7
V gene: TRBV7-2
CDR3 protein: CASSLLGPPGSEQYF

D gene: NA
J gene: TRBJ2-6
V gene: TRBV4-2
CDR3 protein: CASSQDNSGANVLTF

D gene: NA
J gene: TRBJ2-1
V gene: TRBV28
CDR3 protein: CASSFTLTYNEQFF

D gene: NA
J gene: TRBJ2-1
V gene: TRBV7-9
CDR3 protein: CASSPYNEQFF

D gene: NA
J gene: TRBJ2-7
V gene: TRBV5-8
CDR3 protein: CASSLGGRSPFLEQYF

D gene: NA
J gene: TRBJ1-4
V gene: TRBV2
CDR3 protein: CASSDSSEKLFF

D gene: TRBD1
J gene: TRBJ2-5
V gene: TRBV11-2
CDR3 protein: CASSSYRLGQGLETQYF

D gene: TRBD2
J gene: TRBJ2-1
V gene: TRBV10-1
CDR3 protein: CASRSGTSGSNEQFF

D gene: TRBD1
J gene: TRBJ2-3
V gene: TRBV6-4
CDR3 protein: CASTPGQDTDTQYF

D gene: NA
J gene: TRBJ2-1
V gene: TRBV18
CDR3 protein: CASSPGQYNEQFF

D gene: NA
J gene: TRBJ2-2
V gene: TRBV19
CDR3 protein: CASSPQGGGGELFF

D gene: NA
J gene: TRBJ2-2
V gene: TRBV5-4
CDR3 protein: CASSLAQNTGELFF

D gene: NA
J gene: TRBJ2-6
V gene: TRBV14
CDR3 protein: CASSQFAVGAGGANVLTF

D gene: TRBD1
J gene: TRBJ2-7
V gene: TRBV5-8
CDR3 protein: CASSLDFGTGAGEQYF

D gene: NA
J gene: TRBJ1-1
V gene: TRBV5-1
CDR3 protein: CASSLSGVEAFF

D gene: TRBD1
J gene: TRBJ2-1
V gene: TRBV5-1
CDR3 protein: CASSPGQSSYNEQFF

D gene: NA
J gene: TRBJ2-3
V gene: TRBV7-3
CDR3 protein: CASSLLGGTDTQYF

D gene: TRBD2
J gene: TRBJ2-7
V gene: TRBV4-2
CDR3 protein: CASSADGTSLKEQYF